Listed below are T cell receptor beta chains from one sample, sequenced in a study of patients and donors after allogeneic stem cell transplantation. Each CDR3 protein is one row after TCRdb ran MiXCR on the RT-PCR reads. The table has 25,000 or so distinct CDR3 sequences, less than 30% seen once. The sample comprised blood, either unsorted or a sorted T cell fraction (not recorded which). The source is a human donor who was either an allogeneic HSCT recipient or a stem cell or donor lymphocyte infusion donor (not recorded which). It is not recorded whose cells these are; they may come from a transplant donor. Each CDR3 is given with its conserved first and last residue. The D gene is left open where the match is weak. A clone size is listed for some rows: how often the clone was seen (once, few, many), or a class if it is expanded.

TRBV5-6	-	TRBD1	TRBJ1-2	TGTGCCAGCAGCTACCGGGACAGGATAAATAGTGGCTACACCTTC	CASSYRDRINSGYTF
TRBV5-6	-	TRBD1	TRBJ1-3	TGTGCCAGCAGCCATGGACAGGGTCTCGGAAACACCATATATTTT	CASSHGQGLGNTIYF
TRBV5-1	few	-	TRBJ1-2	TGCGCCAGCAGCTTGGGAGTTTCCTATGGCTACACCTTC	CASSLGVSYGYTF
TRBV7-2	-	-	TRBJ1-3	TGTGCCAGCAGCACAACAGGGTCCGCTGGAAACACCATATATTTT	CASSTTGSAGNTIYF
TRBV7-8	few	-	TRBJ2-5	TGTGCCAGCAGCCCTTACAGTGAGCAAGAGACCCAGTACTTC	CASSPYSEQETQYF
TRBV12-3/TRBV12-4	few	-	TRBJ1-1	TGTGCCAGCAGAAGGATGAACACTGAAGCTTTCTTT	CASRRMNTEAFF
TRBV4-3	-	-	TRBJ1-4	TGCGCCAGCAGCCAAGATCTCCTGCCTAATGAAAAACTGTTTTTT	CASSQDLLPNEKLFF
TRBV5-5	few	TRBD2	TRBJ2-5	TGTGCCAGCAGCTTGGCGGGGGGTCAAGAGACCCAGTACTTC	CASSLAGGQETQYF
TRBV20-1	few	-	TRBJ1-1	TGCAGTGCTAGTAACAGGTTATTAAACACTGAAGCTTTCTTT	CSASNRLLNTEAFF
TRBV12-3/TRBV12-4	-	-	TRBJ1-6	TGTGCCAGCAGTCCAGAATATAATTCACCCCTCCACTTT	CASSPEYNSPLHF
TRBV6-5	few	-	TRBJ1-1	TGTGCCAGCAGTTACCGTGGGGCAGGGTTGGGCACTGAAGCTTTCTTT	CASSYRGAGLGTEAFF
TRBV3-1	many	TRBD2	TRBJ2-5	TGTGCCAGCAGGCTCGCAGCGGGGATACAGGAGACCCAGTACTTC	CASRLAAGIQETQYF
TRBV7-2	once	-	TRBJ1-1	TGTGCCAGCAGCTTGACTGTACAGGTTATGAACACTGAAGCTTTCTTT	CASSLTVQVMNTEAFF
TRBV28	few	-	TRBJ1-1	TGTGCCAGCAACTTGGGGGGATCCCTACGGCCTGAAGCTTTCTTT	CASNLGGSLRPEAFF
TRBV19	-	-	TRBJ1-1	TGTGCCAGTATTAGCAGCACTGAAGCTTTCTTT	CASISSTEAFF
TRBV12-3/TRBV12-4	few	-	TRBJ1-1	TGTGCCAGCAGTTCTTCCTCGAACACTGAAGCTTTCTTT	CASSSSSNTEAFF
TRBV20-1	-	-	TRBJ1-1	TGCAGTGCCCGACTAAGGGGGAACACTGAAGCTTTCTTT	CSARLRGNTEAFF
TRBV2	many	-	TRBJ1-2	TGTGCCAGCAGGACAGGAAGGAATCGAGGCTACACCTTC	CASRTGRNRGYTF
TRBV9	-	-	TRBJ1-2	TGTGCCAGCAGCCCCACCATGGGGGAGCCTGCTAATGGCTACACCTTC	CASSPTMGEPANGYTF
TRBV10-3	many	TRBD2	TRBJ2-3	TGTGCCATCAGTGGAACAATAGCGGGGGGGCGCACAGATACGCAGTATTTT	CAISGTIAGGRTDTQYF
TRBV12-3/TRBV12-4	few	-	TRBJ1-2	TGTGCCAGCAGTTTTGGGGGGGCGCGGAGTTACACCTTC	CASSFGGARSYTF
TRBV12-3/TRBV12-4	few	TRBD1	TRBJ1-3	TGTGCCAGCAGTCTCCGGGACAGGAGAAACACCATATATTTT	CASSLRDRRNTIYF
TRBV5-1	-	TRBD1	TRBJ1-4	TGCGCCAGCAGCTTGGAACAGGGGGCAGAAAAACTGTTTTTT	CASSLEQGAEKLFF
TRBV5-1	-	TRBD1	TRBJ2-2	TGCGCCAGCAGCCGAGAACTCACAGGGGCGGGCACCGGGGAGCTGTTTTTT	CASSRELTGAGTGELFF
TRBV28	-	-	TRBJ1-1	TGTGCCAGCAGATTATCACAGGGCAAGTGGACTGAAGCTTTCTTT	CASRLSQGKWTEAFF
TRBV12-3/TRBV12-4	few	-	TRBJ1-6	TGTGCCAGCAGGGGCTCGGGACTCCGGAGGTCTAATTCACCCCTCCACTTT	CASRGSGLRRSNSPLHF
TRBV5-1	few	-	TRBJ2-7	TGCGCCAGCAGCTTGGCAGGGCTTATCTACGAGCAGTACTTC	CASSLAGLIYEQYF
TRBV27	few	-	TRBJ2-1	TGTGCCAGCAGTTTATGGGAATCCTACAATGAGCAGTTCTTC	CASSLWESYNEQFF
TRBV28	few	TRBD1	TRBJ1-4	TGTGCCATCAGAACAGGGGGTACAACTAATGAAAAACTGTTTTTT	CAIRTGGTTNEKLFF
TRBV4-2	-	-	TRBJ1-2	TGTGCCAGCAGCCGACGGGACGGGGGAGCGTATGGCTACACCTTC	CASSRRDGGAYGYTF
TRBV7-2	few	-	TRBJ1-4	TGTGCCAGCAGCTTAAGGGAAGGGGTCAGGGAAAAACTGTTTTTT	CASSLREGVREKLFF
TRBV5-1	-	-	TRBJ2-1	TGCGCCAGCCTTCTAGGGGAAGGATACAATGAGCAGTTCTTC	CASLLGEGYNEQFF
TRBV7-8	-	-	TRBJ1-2	TGTGCCAGCAGCTTAGTACCGGCCGGCTATGGCTACACCTTC	CASSLVPAGYGYTF
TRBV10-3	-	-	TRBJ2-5	TGTGCCATCAGCCAGGGTGGAGAGACCCAGTACTTC	CAISQGGETQYF
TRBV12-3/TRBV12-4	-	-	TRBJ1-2	TGTGCCAGCAGTTTAGAAGGGTTCGCTGGCTACACCTTC	CASSLEGFAGYTF
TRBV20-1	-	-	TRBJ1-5	TGCAGTGCTAGAGATTGGAGAGGCAATCAGCCCCAGCATTTT	CSARDWRGNQPQHF
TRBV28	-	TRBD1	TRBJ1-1	TGTGCCAGCAGTTCCTTCGGACAGGGGGCTGAAGCTTTCTTT	CASSSFGQGAEAFF
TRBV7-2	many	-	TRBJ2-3	TGTGCCAGCAGCTTAGGGGGCACCACAGATACGCAGTATTTT	CASSLGGTTDTQYF